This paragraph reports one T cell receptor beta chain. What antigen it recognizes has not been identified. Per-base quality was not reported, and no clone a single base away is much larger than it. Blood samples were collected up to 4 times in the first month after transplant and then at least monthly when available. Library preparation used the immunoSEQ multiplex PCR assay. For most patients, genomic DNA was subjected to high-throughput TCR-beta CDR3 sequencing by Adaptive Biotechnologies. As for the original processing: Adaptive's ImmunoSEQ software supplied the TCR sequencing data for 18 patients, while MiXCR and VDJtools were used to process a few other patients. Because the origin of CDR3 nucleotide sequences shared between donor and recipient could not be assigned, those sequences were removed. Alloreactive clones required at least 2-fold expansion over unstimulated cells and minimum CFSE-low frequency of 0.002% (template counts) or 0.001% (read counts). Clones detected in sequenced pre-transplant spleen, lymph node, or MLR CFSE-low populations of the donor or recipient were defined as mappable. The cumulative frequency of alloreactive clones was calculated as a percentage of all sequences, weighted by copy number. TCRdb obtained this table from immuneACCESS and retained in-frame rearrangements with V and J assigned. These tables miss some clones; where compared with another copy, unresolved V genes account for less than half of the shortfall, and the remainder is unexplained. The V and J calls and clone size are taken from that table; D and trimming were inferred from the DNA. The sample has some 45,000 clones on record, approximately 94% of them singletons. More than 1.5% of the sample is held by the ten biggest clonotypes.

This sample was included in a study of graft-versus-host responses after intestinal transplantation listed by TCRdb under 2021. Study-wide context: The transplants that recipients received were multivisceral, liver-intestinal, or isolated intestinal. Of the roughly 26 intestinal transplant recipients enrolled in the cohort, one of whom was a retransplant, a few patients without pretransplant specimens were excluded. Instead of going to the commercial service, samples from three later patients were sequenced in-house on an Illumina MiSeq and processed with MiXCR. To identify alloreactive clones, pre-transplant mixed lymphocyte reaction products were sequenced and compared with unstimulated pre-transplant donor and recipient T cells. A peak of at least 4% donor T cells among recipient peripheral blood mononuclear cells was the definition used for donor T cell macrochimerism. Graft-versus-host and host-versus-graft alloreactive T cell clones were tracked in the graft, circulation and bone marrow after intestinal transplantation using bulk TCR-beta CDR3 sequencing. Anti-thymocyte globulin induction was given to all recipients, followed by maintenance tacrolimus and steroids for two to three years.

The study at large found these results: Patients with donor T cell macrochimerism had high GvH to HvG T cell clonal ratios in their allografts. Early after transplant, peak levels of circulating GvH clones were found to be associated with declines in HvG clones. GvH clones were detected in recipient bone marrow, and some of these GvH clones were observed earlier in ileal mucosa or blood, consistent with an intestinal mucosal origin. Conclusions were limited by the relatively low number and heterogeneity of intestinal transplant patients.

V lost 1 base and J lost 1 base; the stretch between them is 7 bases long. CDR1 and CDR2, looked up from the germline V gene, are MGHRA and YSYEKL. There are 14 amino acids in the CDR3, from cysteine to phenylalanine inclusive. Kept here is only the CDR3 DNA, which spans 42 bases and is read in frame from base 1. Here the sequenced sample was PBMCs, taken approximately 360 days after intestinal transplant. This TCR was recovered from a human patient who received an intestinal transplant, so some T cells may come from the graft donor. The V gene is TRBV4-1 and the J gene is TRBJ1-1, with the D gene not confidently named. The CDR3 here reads CASSQVLGNTEAFF. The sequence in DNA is TGCGCCAGCAGCCAAGTGTTAGGGAACACTGAAGCTTTCTTT.